The clone carrying this TCR beta chain was recorded at least ten times. TCRdb ran MiXCR on the 5' RACE reads and lists one entry per CDR3 protein. The data show about 39,000 distinct CDR3 sequences, with roughly 5.8% seen just once and about 9.9% held by the top ten. This entry is derived from a study of spatial heterogeneity in lung cancer. Noted time point: sample taken at primary tumor resection. Tumor, nontumor lung or frozen PBMC supplied whole RNA that was sequenced unsorted. Untreated early-stage non-small cell lung cancer patients, 72 in total, were the donors. The sequences come from PBMCs, collected at surgery. The TCR was taken from a male donor with early-stage non-small cell lung cancer.

The CDR3 nucleotides are TGTGCCAGCAGCCGTCCTAATCAGCCCCAGCATTTT. As protein: CASSRPNQPQHF. The rearrangement joins TRBV7-2 to TRBJ1-5; no definite D call. V dropped 5 bases and J dropped 4 bases, with 6 bases sitting between them. The CDR3 is made up of 12 amino acids. CDR1 and CDR2 from the germline V gene are SGHTA and FQGNSA. The whole variable domain, filled in from reference TRBV7-2 and TRBJ1-5, reads GAGVSQSPSNKVTEKGKDVELRCDPISGHTALYWYRQSLGQGLEFLIYFQGNSAPDKSGLPSDRFSAERTGGSVSTLTIQRTQQEDSAVYLCASSRPNQPQHFGDGTRLSIL.